This T cell receptor beta chain stems from a study of shared clonotypes between healthy human individuals. Whole-study context: Per donor, three plates held CD4 naive cells, three held CD4 memory, two held CD8 naive and one held CD8 memory.

Each PCR replicate from the sorted subsets contained 150 to 250 ng DNA, which is tens of thousands of T cell genomes. TCRdb's table, derived via immunoSEQ multiplex PCR, lists solely in-frame clones and lacks some. The table has 1,500,000 or so clones, 96% seen once. Germline V gene data show CDR1 as MDHEN and CDR2 as SYDVKM. The V gene lost 6 bases and the J gene lost 2 bases, with 14 bases spanning the gap. This CDR3 region has 15 residues. This TCR was sampled from a man aged 30 to 45 in good health. The chain has TRBV28 and TRBJ2-1; D gene ambiguous. Material for sequencing was naive CD4+ T cells sorted from blood. Subset defined: CD45RA+ positively selected. The CDR3 nucleotides are TGTGCCAGCAGGCCACAATCGATCGCCTACAATGAGCAGTTCTTC. Residues: CASRPQSIAYNEQFF.